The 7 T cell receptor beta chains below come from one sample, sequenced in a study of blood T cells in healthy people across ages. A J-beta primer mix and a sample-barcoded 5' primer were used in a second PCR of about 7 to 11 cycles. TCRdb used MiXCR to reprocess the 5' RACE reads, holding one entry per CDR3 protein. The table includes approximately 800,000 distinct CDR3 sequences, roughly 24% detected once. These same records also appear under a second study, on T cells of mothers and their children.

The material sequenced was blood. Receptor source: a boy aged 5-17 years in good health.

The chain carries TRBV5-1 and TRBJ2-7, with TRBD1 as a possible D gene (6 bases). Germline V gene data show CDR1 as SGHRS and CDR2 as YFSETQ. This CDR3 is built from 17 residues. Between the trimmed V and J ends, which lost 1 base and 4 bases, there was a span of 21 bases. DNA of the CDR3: TGCGCCAGCAGCTTGTTAGGCACGGTGGGCCAGGGGTACGAGCAGTACTTC. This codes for CASSLLGTVGQGYEQYF.

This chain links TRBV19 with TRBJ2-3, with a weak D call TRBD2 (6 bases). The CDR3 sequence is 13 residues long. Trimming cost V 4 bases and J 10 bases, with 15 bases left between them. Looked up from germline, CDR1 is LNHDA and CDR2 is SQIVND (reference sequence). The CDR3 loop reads CASSKDWEVSQYF. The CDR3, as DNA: TGTGCCAGTAGTAAGGATTGGGAGGTATCGCAGTATTTT.

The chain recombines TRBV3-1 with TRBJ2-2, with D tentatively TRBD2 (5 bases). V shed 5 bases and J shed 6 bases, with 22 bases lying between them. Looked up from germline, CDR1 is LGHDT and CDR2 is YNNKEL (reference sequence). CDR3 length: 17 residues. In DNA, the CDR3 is TGTGCCAGCAGCGACCCGGGGTCAAATTCTCTCGCCGGGGAGCTGTTTTTT. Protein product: CASSDPGSNSLAGELFF. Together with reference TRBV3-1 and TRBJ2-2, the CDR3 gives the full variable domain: DTAVSQTPKYLVTQMGNDKSIKCEQNLGHDTMYWYKQDSKKFLKIMFSYNNKELIINETVPNRFSPKSPDKAHLNLHINSLELGDSAVYFCASSDPGSNSLAGELFFGEGSRLTVL.

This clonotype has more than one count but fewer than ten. The chain's CDR3 is CAWSGGQGNTEAFF. In nucleotides, the CDR3 is TGTGCCTGGAGTGGCGGACAGGGGAACACTGAAGCTTTCTTT. The rearrangement uses TRBV30 and TRBJ1-1; the match to TRBD1 covers 8 bases. This CDR3 is built from 14 residues. J lost 1 base, V lost 1 base, and 2 bases had no gene match. The germline gives CDR1 GTSNPN, CDR2 SVGIG (reference sequence). The complete variable domain, with remaining parts taken from reference TRBV30 and TRBJ1-1, reads SQTIHQWPATLVQPVGSPLSLECTVEGTSNPNLYWYRQAAGRGLQLLFYSVGIGQISSEVPQNLSASRPQDRQFILSSKKLLLSDSGFYLCAWSGGQGNTEAFFGQGTRLTVV.

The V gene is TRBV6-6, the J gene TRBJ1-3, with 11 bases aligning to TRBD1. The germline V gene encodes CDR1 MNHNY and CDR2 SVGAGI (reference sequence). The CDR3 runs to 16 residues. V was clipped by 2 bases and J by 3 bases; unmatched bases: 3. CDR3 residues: CASSYGQGAGGNTIYF. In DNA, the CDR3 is TGTGCCAGCAGTTACGGACAGGGGGCGGGTGGAAACACCATATATTTT.

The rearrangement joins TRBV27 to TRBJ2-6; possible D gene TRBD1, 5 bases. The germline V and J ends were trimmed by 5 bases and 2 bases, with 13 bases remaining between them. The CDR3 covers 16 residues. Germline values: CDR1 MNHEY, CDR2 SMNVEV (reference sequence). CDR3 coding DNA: TGTGCCAGCAGTCAAGGGGTAGGGACTGGGGCCAACGTCCTGACTTTC. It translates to CASSQGVGTGANVLTF.

CDR3: CSASHYQWDPAKNIQYF. The CDR3 bases are TGCAGTGCTAGTCACTACCAGTGGGACCCAGCCAAAAACATTCAGTACTTC. The chain links TRBV20-1 to TRBJ2-4; D might be TRBD1 or TRBD2, each matching 5 bases. The CDR3 loop spans 17 amino acids. The germline V gene has CDR1 DFQATT and CDR2 SNEGSKA (reference sequence). V shed 3 bases and J shed 0 bases, with 18 bases lying between them.